This section outlines one TCR beta chain sequence together with its context. No antigen is known for it. This sample is drawn from a study of T cells expressing NK-cell markers. Overall study context: The TCR beta repertoires were obtained from sorted CD3+CD56+NKG2C+, CD3+CD56+NKG2C- and CD3+CD56-NKG2C+ T cells.

Study results and caveats: Whether expanded NKG2C+ T cell clones were HCMV-specific remained unclear. The share of CD8+ T cells held by dominant NKG2C+ clonotypes was about 1.0-7.5% in more than 5 donors.

This CDR3 spans 17 amino acids. Germline assignment: CDR1 KGHDR and CDR2 SFDVKD. TCRdb reanalyzed the 5' RACE reads and collapses them to one entry per CDR3 protein, without DNA. The ten top clones account for about 10%, within a sample of about 390,000 distinct CDR3 sequences. The material sequenced was blood T cells: a sorted CD56 or NKG2C T cell subset, CD4+ or CD8+ T cells, or bulk PBMC T cells (not recorded which). This chain uses TRBV24-1 with TRBJ2-1; TCRdb outputs TRBD1, but without DNA this stays unchecked. The TCR was taken from a woman in her forties or fifties in good health. CDR3 sequence reads: CATSDPRDSRIYNEQFF.